This T cell receptor (beta chain) was retrieved from a study of early T cells in non-severe SARS-CoV-2 infection. As for the study in general: Sequencing of unsorted whole blood was done on bulk RNA, leaving chains unpaired.

The CDR3 runs to 15 residues. The germline gives CDR1 SGHAT, CDR2 FQNNGV. V dropped 1 base and J dropped 1 base, with 11 bases sitting between them. The TCR library protocol was used to attach unique molecular identifiers. These identifiers were attached to individual cDNA molecules. A single record per CDR3 protein comes from TCRdb applying MiXCR to the 5' RACE reads. This table holds 95,000 to 100,000 distinct CDR3 sequences, about 13% found once. This TCR was sampled from an adult who was a healthcare worker with PCR-confirmed SARS-CoV-2 infection or an uninfected control (not recorded which). This sequence joins TRBV11-2 and TRBJ2-7; D might be TRBD2 (5 bases). Sequencing used whole blood. The CDR3 DNA reads as TGTGCCAGCAGCTTAGTGCCTGGGGAGTCCTACGAGCAGTACTTC. Translation gives CASSLVPGESYEQYF.